The next 25 T cell receptor beta chains were all read from a single sample in a study of CD8 T cells in Susac syndrome. Random hexamers primed reverse transcription of about 0.5 to 1 ug RNA. A single record per CDR3 protein comes from TCRdb applying MiXCR to the immunoSEQ multiplex PCR reads. This sample has a few hundred thousand distinct CDR3 sequences, with roughly 94% found just once. The sample comprised CD4+ T cells from PBMCs. The receptors derive from a human donor with multiple sclerosis.

The rearrangement links TRBV20-1 to TRBJ1-2; 9 bases map to TRBD1. Germline V CDR1 and CDR2: DFQATT, SNEGSKA (reference sequence). Losses at the gene ends were 7 bases for V and 7 bases for J; bases not matched to a gene: 16. CDR3 length: 15 residues. The CDR3 nucleotides are TGCAGTGTTGATAGCCGGGACAGGGATAGTCTTGGCTACACCTTC. Amino acids: CSVDSRDRDSLGYTF.

The chain employs TRBV3-1 and TRBJ1-1; weak D call: TRBD1 (6 bases). V was trimmed by 2 bases and J by 0 bases, leaving 10 bases between them. Germline V gives CDR1 LGHDT, CDR2 YNNKEL (reference sequence). The CDR3 is made up of 15 amino acids. The CDR3 here is CASSQRTVLNTEAFF. In DNA, the CDR3 is TGTGCCAGCAGCCAACGGACAGTTCTGAACACTGAAGCTTTCTTT.

The rearrangement links TRBV6-6 to TRBJ1-2, with a possible D match to TRBD1 (6 bases). This CDR3 comprises 16 residues. Deletions cut 4 bases from V and 4 bases from J, with 19 bases between. CDR1 and CDR2 (germline): MNHNY, SVGAGI (reference sequence). The CDR3 region is CASSSRPDGQTYGYTF. The CDR3 nucleotides are TGTGCCAGCAGTTCACGTCCAGACGGACAGACCTATGGCTACACCTTC.

The chain carries TRBV7-2 and TRBJ2-3; 11 positions agree with TRBD2. The V gene's germline CDR1 is SGHTA and CDR2 FQGNSA. The junction had 3 bases not matched to a gene; V was cut back by 4 bases and J by 0 bases. The CDR3 has 16 residues. The CDR3 DNA follows: TGTGCCAGCAGCTCAGTAGCGGGGGGGAGCACAGATACGCAGTATTTT. This codes for CASSSVAGGSTDTQYF.

The rearrangement joins TRBV18 to TRBJ2-3, with 7 bases matching TRBD1. The germline CDR1 and CDR2 sequences are KGHSH and LQKENI. V lost 3 bases, J lost 2 bases, and 17 bases stayed unmatched. The CDR3 is 19 residues long. Here the CDR3 DNA reads TGTGCCAGCTCACCCTTATTCAAGACAGGGCTGGATTACACAGATACGCAGTATTTT. Translated, it gives CASSPLFKTGLDYTDTQYF.

V gene TRBV30 combines with J gene TRBJ1-2; D unclear. The CDR3 length is 14 residues. V lost 1 base and J lost 4, with 13 bases in between. Per the germline V gene, CDR1 is GTSNPN and CDR2 is SVGIG (reference sequence). CDR3 amino acids: CAWSAERAFYGYTF. The CDR3 DNA reads as TGTGCCTGGAGTGCAGAAAGGGCCTTCTATGGCTACACCTTC.

V gene TRBV7-8 combines with J gene TRBJ1-3, with D possibly TRBD1 on 6 matching bases. Germline CDR1 reads SGHVS; CDR2 reads FQNEAQ. The CDR3 is 15 residues long. V lost 5 bases and J 4 bases, leaving 15 bases between the germline ends. CDR3 bases: TGTGCCAGCAGCCCAGACCAGGGGAGAGGAAACACCATATATTTT. Amino acids: CASSPDQGRGNTIYF.

V and J are TRBV2 and TRBJ1-5; D might be TRBD1 (5 bases). CDR3 size: 13 residues. From germline, CDR1 is SNHLY and CDR2 FYNNEI. Trimming took 7 bases from V and 1 from J, leaving 8 bases between them. As DNA, the CDR3 is TGTGCCAGCATTCGGGACAGCAATCAGCCCCAGCATTTT. Protein: CASIRDSNQPQHF.

Here the CDR3 reads CASSYSTRNTGELFF. CDR3 nucleotide sequence: TGTGCCAGCAGCTACTCGACACGTAACACCGGGGAGCTGTTTTTT. The V call is TRBV7-9, the J call TRBJ2-2, with D hard to call. Germline loops: CDR1 SEHNR, CDR2 FQNEAQ (reference sequence). The CDR3 loop spans 15 amino acids. V was trimmed by 4 bases and J by 2 bases, leaving 11 bases between them.

The CDR3 loop reads CASSLGFVGLDEQFF. The CDR3 coding sequence is TGTGCCAGCAGCTTAGGATTCGTGGGGCTGGATGAGCAGTTCTTC. The rearrangement uses TRBV13 and TRBJ2-1; D is possibly TRBD1 (5 bases). Looked up from germline, CDR1 is PRHDT and CDR2 is FYEKMQ (reference sequence). The CDR3 has 15 residues. V was clipped by 0 bases and J by 8 bases, with 14 bases between them.

J is TRBJ2-5 and V is TRBV12-3 or TRBV12-4; D may be TRBD2 (5 bases). CDR3 length equals 14 residues. The V and J ends lost 6 bases and 2 bases respectively, with 13 bases between them. The CDR3 DNA follows: TGTGCCAGCAGACCGGGAAGGCAACAAGAGACCCAGTACTTC. Its translation: CASRPGRQQETQYF.

The V call is TRBV5-4, the J call TRBJ2-7, with 7 bases fitting TRBD2. This CDR3 comprises 14 residues. Germline CDR1 and CDR2: SGHNT and YYREEE (reference sequence). J was trimmed by 12 bases and V by 3 bases; bases with no gene match: 15. This chain's CDR3 is CASSSGLPSSRRYF. The CDR3 nucleotides read TGTGCCAGCAGCTCGGGACTACCTAGTAGCCGTCGGTACTTC.

The gene calls are TRBV12-3 or TRBV12-4 and TRBJ2-7; 10 bases line up with TRBD1. The V gene end was trimmed by 7 bases and the J gene end by 3 bases; junction bases not matched to a gene: 3. The CDR3 is made up of 13 amino acids. CDR3 in amino acids: CASKGTGVYEQYF. The DNA of the CDR3 is TGTGCCAGCAAGGGGACAGGGGTCTACGAGCAGTACTTC.

Here the CDR3 DNA reads TGTGCCAGCAAGACACAGGTCACCGGGGAGCTGTTTTTT. Its protein product is CASKTQVTGELFF. The rearrangement uses TRBV2 and TRBJ2-2, with a tentative D call TRBD1 (5 bases). Trimming pared 7 bases from V and 4 bases from J, leaving 10 bases between. The germline V gene has CDR1 SNHLY and CDR2 FYNNEI. This CDR3 has 13 amino acids.

The chain employs TRBV12-3 or TRBV12-4 and TRBJ1-4; D is possibly TRBD1 (5 bases). CDR3 size: 15 residues. The ends were cut back, 7 bases at V and 8 bases at J, with 20 bases in the middle. CDR3 sequence reads: CASNPDSAVSEKLFF. The CDR3 DNA follows: TGTGCCAGCAACCCCGACAGTGCTGTTAGCGAAAAACTGTTTTTT.

The gene calls are TRBV9 and TRBJ1-4, with a tentative D call TRBD1 (5 bases). Per the germline V gene, CDR1 is SGDLS and CDR2 is YYNGEE. The CDR3 spans 14 residues. Trimming removed 0 bases at V and 8 bases at J, with 11 bases between. CDR3 amino acids: CASSVGGVGEKLFF. CDR3 sequence (DNA): TGTGCCAGCAGCGTAGGGGGCGTAGGAGAAAAACTGTTTTTT.

This chain connects TRBV20-1 to TRBJ2-3, with a tentative D call TRBD2 (6 bases). The CDR3 extends over 14 amino acids. Trimming took 7 bases from V and 1 from J, leaving 15 bases between them. The germline gives CDR1 DFQATT, CDR2 SNEGSKA (reference sequence). The CDR3 reads CSGLGGLGTDTQYF. As DNA, the CDR3 is TGCAGTGGTCTGGGGGGTCTTGGCACAGATACGCAGTATTTT.

Written as DNA, the CDR3 is TGTGCCAGCAGCGCCCCCGTTACCGCTGAGCAGTTCTTC. Protein sequence: CASSAPVTAEQFF. The V and J genes are TRBV9 and TRBJ2-1; D unclear. The CDR3 loop spans 13 amino acids. V was trimmed by 3 bases and J by 9 bases, leaving 13 bases between them. CDR1 is SGDLS and CDR2 is YYNGEE in the germline V gene. Drawing the rest from reference TRBV9 and TRBJ2-1, the complete variable domain is DSGVTQTPKHLITATGQRVTLRCSPRSGDLSVYWYQQSLDQGLQFLIQYYNGEERAKGNILERFSAQQFPDLHSELNLSSLELGDSALYFCASSAPVTAEQFFGPGTRLTVL.

This sequence joins TRBV29-1 and TRBJ2-7; TRBD1 matches at 10 bases. The V gene's germline CDR1 is SQVTM and CDR2 ANQGSEA. Trimming cost V 5 bases and J 1 base; bases outside gene matches: 17. The CDR3 has 18 amino acids. CDR3 residues: CSVLVVEVTGGRSYEQYF. In nucleotides, the CDR3 is TGCAGCGTTCTGGTCGTCGAAGTGACAGGGGGCCGGTCCTACGAGCAGTACTTC.

This clonotype is a singleton in its sample. The chain joins TRBV3-1 to TRBJ1-1; perhaps TRBD1 as D (6 bases). Between the trimmed V and J ends, which lost 5 bases and 3 bases, there was a span of 13 bases. The CDR3 has 14 amino acids. Germline V gives CDR1 LGHDT, CDR2 YNNKEL (reference sequence). The CDR3 loop is CASSRMDRYTEAFF. The CDR3 nucleotides are TGTGCCAGCAGCAGAATGGACAGATACACTGAAGCTTTCTTT.

This chain links TRBV20-1 with TRBJ1-4; tentatively, D is TRBD1 (5 bases). Germline V CDR1 and CDR2: DFQATT, SNEGSKA (reference sequence). V lost 7 bases to trimming and J lost 1 base, with 10 bases between them. The CDR3 loop spans 13 amino acids. CDR3 sequence reads: CSVDDRTNEKLFF. In DNA form, the CDR3 reads TGCAGTGTCGACGACAGAACTAATGAAAAACTGTTTTTT.

The rearrangement joins TRBV27 to TRBJ2-2; the D is unclear. Germline values: CDR1 MNHEY, CDR2 SMNVEV (reference sequence). Between the trimmed V and J ends, which lost 5 bases and 7 bases, there was a span of 8 bases. The CDR3 totals 12 residues. The CDR3 reads CASSLPVGELFF. The CDR3 coding sequence is TGTGCCAGCAGTCTTCCTGTCGGGGAGCTGTTTTTT.

The DNA of the CDR3 is TGTGCCAGCAGTGAATATGGGACTGGCGCCCCCAATGAGCAGTTCTTC. Its protein product is CASSEYGTGAPNEQFF. V is TRBV2 and J is TRBJ2-1; D is possibly TRBD2 (6 bases). This CDR3 has 16 residues. The V gene's germline CDR1 is SNHLY and CDR2 FYNNEI. Trimming left V 2 bases short and J 6 bases short, with 17 bases between. The full variable domain, completed using reference TRBV2 and TRBJ2-1, is EPEVTQTPSHQVTQMGQEVILRCVPISNHLYFYWYRQILGQKVEFLVSFYNNEISEKSEIFDDQFSVERPDGSNFTLKIRSTKLEDSAMYFCASSEYGTGAPNEQFFGPGTRLTVL.

V is TRBV7-9 and J is TRBJ2-5; tentatively, D is TRBD1 (7 bases). The CDR3 consists of 18 residues. CDR1 is SEHNR and CDR2 is FQNEAQ in the germline V gene (reference sequence). V was trimmed by 5 bases and J by 0 bases, leaving 22 bases between them. The CDR3 protein is CASSPEPASGGYQETQYF. The DNA for the CDR3 is TGTGCCAGCAGCCCAGAGCCGGCGTCAGGGGGGTACCAAGAGACCCAGTACTTC.

The chain has TRBV3-1 and TRBJ1-2, with 10 bases fitting TRBD1. The V gene end was trimmed by 4 bases and the J gene end by 2 bases; junction bases not matched to a gene: 4. The CDR3 covers 15 residues. The germline gives CDR1 LGHDT, CDR2 YNNKEL (reference sequence). The CDR3 DNA follows: TGTGCCAGCAGCCTCAGGGACAGGGGCAACTATGGCTACACCTTC. Protein: CASSLRDRGNYGYTF.